The entry below gives a single T cell receptor beta chain sequence along with its context. The sample comes from a study of blood T cell repertoires in COVID-19. Study-wide context: Donors in the United States, Italy and Spain gave samples during acute or convalescent COVID-19. Sample material is recorded as cDNA or gDNA derived from T cells, B-cell-depleted T cells, or PBMCs.

The CDR3 loop spans 19 amino acids. Germline loops: CDR1 SEHNR, CDR2 FQNEAQ (reference sequence). V lost 4 bases to trimming and J lost 4 bases; unmatched junction nucleotides: 17. Per the study methods: Quantification of nucleated cells was approximated via reference gene primer amplification. Here immunoSEQ multiplex PCR was the method, and the copy in TCRdb shows in-frame clones only, minus some. The V and J calls and clone size were taken over from that table, and D and trimming were inferred from the DNA. The data hold roughly 200,000 clones, with 70% to 80% observed a single time. This clonotype was obtained from a woman between 45 and 65 years old with active or convalescent COVID-19. The sample was peripheral blood. This sequence joins TRBV7-9 and TRBJ2-7, with 12 nucleotides matching TRBD2. The CDR3 DNA sequence: TGTGCCAGCAGCTCCCCGTGGGGCCCTAGCGGGGGGGTCGGTTACGAGCAGTACTTC. The encoded protein is CASSSPWGPSGGVGYEQYF.